These 10 T cell receptor beta chains were all obtained from the same sample, sequenced in a study of T-cell memory formation after mild COVID-19. TCRdb reprocessed the 5' RACE reads with MiXCR, giving one entry per CDR3 protein. The sample yields 470,000 or so distinct CDR3 sequences, 15% to 20% seen once. Source material: PBMCs or a T cell subset sorted from them (not recorded which). The receptors originated from an adult woman who had mild COVID-19 (a few samples of this study predate the infection). Cell type and time point are not known.

This chain joins TRBV6-1 and TRBJ1-4, with D perhaps matching TRBD1 (6 bases). Deletions cut 3 bases from V and 8 bases from J, with 16 bases between. There are 15 residues in the CDR3. In germline, CDR1 is MNHNS, CDR2 SASEGT. The chain's CDR3 is CASSDRTGPAEKLFF. CDR3 nucleotides: TGTGCCAGCAGTGATCGAACAGGGCCTGCAGAAAAACTGTTTTTT.

The chain couples TRBV18 to TRBJ1-4; D perhaps matches TRBD1 (6 bases). The V end lost 4 bases, the J end lost 6 bases, and 9 bases lay between the germline ends. CDR1 is KGHSH and CDR2 is LQKENI in the germline V gene. The CDR3 length is 13 residues. CDR3 protein: CASSQNRDEKLFF. The CDR3 DNA reads TGTGCCAGCTCACAAAACAGGGATGAAAAACTGTTTTTT.

The chain couples TRBV5-5 to TRBJ2-1; TRBD1 agrees at 8 bases. The length of the CDR3 is 13 residues. V lost 1 base and J lost 9; bases outside the gene matches: 3. The germline V gene has CDR1 SGHKS and CDR2 YYEKEE (reference sequence). CDR3 loop: CASSLQGATEQFF. Here the CDR3 DNA reads TGTGCCAGCAGCTTGCAGGGGGCGACTGAGCAGTTCTTC.

V is TRBV11-3 and J is TRBJ1-2, with a weak D call TRBD1 (5 bases). The ends were cut back, 0 bases at V and 6 bases at J, with 11 bases in the middle. The CDR3 has 14 amino acids. Germline assignment: CDR1 SGHNT and CDR2 YENEEA. The CDR3 loop reads CASSLEGLADGYTF. DNA of the CDR3: TGTGCCAGCAGCTTAGAGGGGCTCGCGGATGGCTACACCTTC.

J is TRBJ2-5 and V is TRBV12-3 or TRBV12-4, with TRBD1 identical over 10 bases. J was trimmed by 4 bases and V by 5 bases; bases with no gene match: 10. The CDR3 has 16 amino acids. The CDR3 is CASSDRDRGGRETQYF. DNA of the CDR3: TGTGCCAGCAGTGACCGGGACAGGGGAGGGAGAGAGACCCAGTACTTC.

V gene TRBV14 combines with J gene TRBJ2-3, with TRBD2 matching over 8 bases. The CDR3 has 16 residues. Germline loops: CDR1 SGHDN, CDR2 FVKESK. Germline trimming cut 4 bases from V and 4 bases from J; bases unmatched to any gene: 10. The CDR3 coding sequence is TGTGCCAGCAGCCTTCGACCGGGACTAGGGGCAGATACGCAGTATTTT. Translated, it gives CASSLRPGLGADTQYF.

The sample holds a few counts of this clonotype. The V call is TRBV6-5, the J call TRBJ2-7; a possible D gene is TRBD1 (6 bases). The CDR3 consists of 14 residues. Trimming left V 0 bases short and J 2 bases short, with 8 bases between. In germline, CDR1 is MNHEY, CDR2 SVGAGI. CDR3 residues: CASSYSWDTYEQYF. The CDR3 coding sequence is TGTGCCAGCAGTTACTCGTGGGACACCTACGAGCAGTACTTC.

CDR3 sequence reads: CATSRRVADGYTF. The CDR3 region has the DNA TGTGCCACCAGCAGAAGGGTGGCAGATGGCTACACCTTC. The chain combines TRBV15 with TRBJ1-2; D call uncertain. Trimming took 2 bases from V and 6 from J, leaving 10 bases between them. Germline CDR1 LNHNV, CDR2 YYDKDF (reference sequence). CDR3 length: 13 residues.

This clonotype was detected ten times or more. The chain uses TRBV7-9 and TRBJ2-1; 8 bases are shared with TRBD2. Germline CDR1 and CDR2: SEHNR and FQNEAQ (reference sequence). Trimming removed 1 base from V and 1 base from J; junction bases left unmatched: 18. The CDR3 runs 21 residues. In nucleotides, the CDR3 is TGTGCCAGCAGCTTAGATCGCCCTAGCGGGCCCCGCACTGGGTCCTACAATGAGCAGTTCTTC. Amino acids: CASSLDRPSGPRTGSYNEQFF.

This clonotype occurred a few times. The rearrangement uses TRBV12-3 or TRBV12-4 and TRBJ1-1; the D gene is possibly TRBD1 (5 bases). CDR3 size: 15 residues. V was pared by 2 bases and J by 4 bases, with 14 bases between. In DNA form, the CDR3 reads TGTGCCAGCAGTTTAAATCTCGGGGGGGGCACTGAAGCTTTCTTT. Translating gives CASSLNLGGGTEAFF.